This T cell receptor (beta chain) was recorded in a study of T cells in Graves' hyperthyroidism and ophthalmopathy. This clonotype was picked up a small number of times. From RNA transcripts, TCR beta CDR3 regions were amplified. A first-round RT-PCR of the TCR CDR3 used the HTBI primer set. From the multiplex PCR reads, TCRdb called clonotypes with MiXCR, one entry per CDR3 protein. The table shows more than 450,000 distinct CDR3 sequences, with 14% occurring only once. The study enrolled patients aged 18 to 65 with newly diagnosed hyperthyroidism of under 2 months' duration. Orbital computed tomography, thyroid ultrasound, serum thyroxine and TRAb, and clinical symptoms together informed the diagnoses. The CDR3 sequence is 21 residues long. The V and J ends lost 0 bases and 0 bases, in that order; junction bases with no gene match: 13. Germline assignment: CDR1 ENHRY and CDR2 SYGVKD.

The clonotype originates from a woman aged 40-49 years with Graves' hyperthyroidism. The gene calls are TRBV10-3 and TRBJ2-2; 10 bases agree with TRBD1. The source material was blood. The CDR3 nucleotides are TGTGCCATCAGTGAGTCGTCAGGACAGGGGGGGGTAGCGGCGAACACCGGGGAGCTGTTTTTT. Its translation: CAISESSGQGGVAANTGELFF.